What follows are 17 T cell receptor beta chains derived from one specimen sequenced in a study of T cells in tumors after PD-1 blockade. The data were produced by immunoSEQ multiplex PCR, yet TCRdb's version contains in-frame clones alone and is incomplete. The sample yields tens of thousands of clones, 80% seen once. The sequences come from PBMCs, collected before anti-PD-1 treatment. The receptor source for this set is a human donor with basal cell carcinoma.

The chain employs TRBV3-1 (or the pseudogene TRBV3-2) and TRBJ2-2, with 9 bases identical to TRBD2. The length of the CDR3 is 18 residues. The junction had 6 bases not matched to a gene; V was cut back by 1 base and J by 0 bases. Germline CDR1 reads LGHDT; CDR2 reads YNNKEL (reference sequence). CDR3 protein: CASSQGLAGTANTGELFF. The CDR3 DNA follows: TGTGCCAGCAGCCAAGGGCTAGCGGGGACCGCGAACACCGGGGAGCTGTTTTTT.

The gene calls are TRBV5-1 and TRBJ1-3, with D possibly being TRBD1 (5 bases). Germline lookup yields CDR1 SGHRS and CDR2 YFSETQ. This CDR3 is built from 14 residues. Deletions cut 1 base from V and 3 bases from J, with 8 bases between. The CDR3: CASSLPTDGNTIYF. The CDR3, as DNA: TGCGCCAGCAGCTTGCCGACAGATGGAAACACCATATATTTT.

The chain uses TRBV19 and TRBJ2-4, with D unclear. The germline V gene encodes CDR1 LNHDA and CDR2 SQIVND (reference sequence). V lost 1 base and J 0 bases, leaving 13 bases between the germline ends. CDR3 length: 17 residues. The CDR3 sequence: CASSIGNGNLAKNIQYF. In DNA form, the CDR3 reads TGTGCCAGTAGTATAGGTAATGGGAATTTAGCCAAAAACATTCAGTACTTC.

This clone was counted once. V is TRBV15 and J is TRBJ1-2; D possibly corresponds to TRBD1 (6 bases). The CDR3 is made up of 16 amino acids. The germline CDR1 and CDR2 sequences are LNHNV and YYDKDF (reference sequence). Trimming took 1 base from V and 4 from J, leaving 16 bases between them. The CDR3 is CATSRGSAGGGYGYTF. For the CDR3, the DNA is TGTGCCACCAGCAGAGGATCCGCCGGGGGCGGCTATGGCTACACCTTC.

This clone showed up just once. V usage is TRBV28 and J usage is TRBJ1-4; D is undetermined. The CDR3 loop spans 14 amino acids. Germline CDR1 and CDR2: MDHEN and SYDVKM. V lost 1 base, J lost 8 bases, and 11 bases lay in between. The CDR3 nucleotides read TGTGCCAGCAGTTTATCGGCAGGTAGCGAAAAACTGTTTTTT. Translation gives CASSLSAGSEKLFF.

This chain uses TRBV5-1 with TRBJ2-6; D gene uncertain. Trimming left V 4 bases short and J 3 bases short, with 14 bases between. Germline V gives CDR1 SGHRS, CDR2 YFSETQ. The CDR3 contains 16 residues. The CDR3 nucleotides read TGCGCCAGCAGCCCAACAGTCAAGGGTGGGGCCAACGTCCTGACTTTC. This codes for CASSPTVKGGANVLTF.

The gene calls are TRBV27 and TRBJ2-7; D uncertain. Per germline, CDR1 MNHEY and CDR2 SMNVEV (reference sequence). The CDR3 sequence is 14 residues long. V lost 7 bases and J lost 0, with 13 bases in between. CDR3 in amino acids: CASTPSGYSYEQYF. In DNA form, the CDR3 reads TGTGCCAGCACTCCCTCCGGGTACTCCTACGAGCAGTACTTC.

The chain has TRBV12-3 or TRBV12-4 and TRBJ1-6; D is undetermined. The CDR3 has 12 residues. Deletions cut 7 bases from V and 6 bases from J, with 7 bases between. CDR3 sequence reads: CASTYSNSPLHF. Written as DNA, the CDR3 is TGTGCCAGCACTTACAGTAATTCACCCCTCCACTTT.

This clone showed up just once. The genes are TRBV5-4 and TRBJ2-2; TRBD2 aligns across 7 bases. The CDR3 consists of 15 residues. Per the germline V gene, CDR1 is SGHNT and CDR2 is YYREEE (reference sequence). After removal of 4 bases from V and 1 base from J, the junction contained 4 bases not matched to a gene. In nucleotides, the CDR3 is TGTGCCAGCAGCCCCGGACTAGAGAACACCGGGGAGCTGTTTTTT. Its protein is CASSPGLENTGELFF.

The chain joins TRBV18 to TRBJ2-4, with D maybe TRBD1 (5 bases). Per germline, CDR1 KGHSH and CDR2 LQKENI. CDR3 size: 20 residues. Trimming shortened V by 6 bases and J by 0 bases, and 27 bases separated the two germline ends. CDR3 region: CASSRYLERQSLLAKNIQYF. Written as DNA, the CDR3 is TGTGCCAGCTCGCGATACCTAGAACGACAGAGCCTGCTAGCCAAAAACATTCAGTACTTC.

This chain connects TRBV6-4 to TRBJ1-5, with D uncertain. The CDR3 length is 13 residues. Germline values: CDR1 MRHNA, CDR2 SNTAGT. V was cut by 3 bases and J by 1 base, with 4 bases left in between. The CDR3 region is CASSESSNQPQHF. CDR3 DNA sequence: TGTGCCAGCAGTGAATCCAGCAATCAGCCCCAGCATTTT.

V usage is TRBV27 and J usage is TRBJ2-1, with 7 bases identical to TRBD2. Looked up from germline, CDR1 is MNHEY and CDR2 is SMNVEV (reference sequence). The length of the CDR3 is 17 residues. V lost 6 bases, J lost 0 bases, and 11 bases stayed unmatched. The CDR3 region has the DNA TGTGCCAGCAGAAACGGCGGGGGTGCAAGCTCCTACAATGAGCAGTTCTTC. Amino acids: CASRNGGGASSYNEQFF.

The gene calls are TRBV7-8 and TRBJ2-5, with 7 bases fitting TRBD2. The germline gives CDR1 SGHVS, CDR2 FQNEAQ. CDR3 length: 15 amino acids. V was clipped by 5 bases and J by 2 bases; unmatched bases: 8. Here the CDR3 reads CASSLGLGGQETQYF. The CDR3 nucleotides read TGTGCCAGCAGCCTTGGACTAGGCGGGCAAGAGACCCAGTACTTC.

This chain joins TRBV7-3 and TRBJ2-3; 8 bases fit TRBD2. The CDR3 totals 14 residues. Germline V gene lookup returns CDR1 SGHTA and CDR2 FQGTGA. Trimming removed 4 bases from V and 3 bases from J; junction bases left unmatched: 3. As DNA, the CDR3 is TGTGCCAGCAGCTCCGGGGGGGCGACAGATACGCAGTATTTT. This encodes CASSSGGATDTQYF. The full variable domain, in which reference TRBV7-3 and TRBJ2-3 provide the parts outside the CDR3, is GAGVSQTPSNKVTEKGKYVELRCDPISGHTALYWYRQSLGQGPEFLIYFQGTGAADDSGLPNDRFFAVRPEGSVSTLKIQRTERGDSAVYLCASSSGGATDTQYFGPGTRLTVL.

The V gene is TRBV3-1 (or the pseudogene TRBV3-2), the J gene TRBJ1-1, with D possibly matching TRBD1 (5 bases). V lost 1 base, J lost 8 bases, and 17 bases lay in between. Germline V CDR1 and CDR2: LGHDT, YNNKEL (reference sequence). The CDR3 spans 15 residues. CDR3 sequence (DNA): TGTGCCAGCAGCCAAGTAGGCGAGGGGCCTGAGGAAGCTTTCTTT. Translated, it gives CASSQVGEGPEEAFF.

The rearrangement uses TRBV11-1 and TRBJ1-2, with D possibly TRBD1 on 5 matching bases. V dropped 6 bases and J dropped 4 bases, with 15 bases sitting between them. The CDR3 consists of 14 residues. Germline CDR1 SGHAT, CDR2 FQDESV (reference sequence). The CDR3 spells CASRGTADFYGYTF. DNA for the CDR3: TGTGCCAGCAGAGGGACGGCCGATTTCTATGGCTACACCTTC.

Only a few counts were recorded for this clone. V gene TRBV5-1 combines with J gene TRBJ2-5, with D possibly matching TRBD1 (6 bases). This CDR3 is 16 amino acids long. V gave up 1 base and J gave up 2 bases, with 15 bases separating them. Germline V gives CDR1 SGHRS, CDR2 YFSETQ. The DNA for the CDR3 is TGCGCCAGCAGCTTGCGGAAACCGGGACATCAAGAGACCCAGTACTTC. Protein sequence: CASSLRKPGHQETQYF. Looking up the rest from reference TRBV5-1 and TRBJ2-5 gives the full variable domain: KAGVTQTPRYLIKTRGQQVTLSCSPISGHRSVSWYQQTPGQGLQFLFEYFSETQRNKGNFPGRFSGRQFSNSRSEMNVSTLELGDSALYLCASSLRKPGHQETQYFGPGTRLLVL.